This T cell receptor (beta chain) was captured in a study of CD8 T cells in ankylosing spondylitis. Study conclusions and caveats: A motif of 8 or 9 highly homologous TCR beta variants was seen as apparently characteristic of ankylosing spondylitis blood. Reportedly, disease-linked clones are significantly enriched in ankylosing spondylitis patients' matched synovial fluid.

This clonotype was detected ten times or more. Antigen specificity is unknown. In making TCR beta libraries, quantitative 5'-RACE with molecular barcodes was used. TCRdb fed the 5' RACE reads into MiXCR, producing one record per CDR3 protein. The table lists some 130,000 distinct CDR3 sequences, 6% to 8.5% of them singletons. CDR1 is DFQATT and CDR2 is SNEGSKA in the germline V gene (reference sequence). CDR3 length: 12 amino acids. Trimming cost V 4 bases and J 8 bases, with 11 bases left between them. This receptor was obtained from a female donor with ankylosing spondylitis or in good health (not recorded which). The sequenced sample consisted of blood, either unsorted or a sorted T cell fraction (not recorded which). The V call is TRBV20-1, the J call TRBJ1-4; D possibly corresponds to TRBD1 (6 bases). Here the CDR3 reads CSATQGGEKLFF. Here the CDR3 DNA reads TGCAGTGCTACACAGGGAGGGGAAAAACTGTTTTTT.